This T cell receptor (beta chain) was recovered during a study of beta chain features in type 1 diabetes. Study-wide results and limits: There was a moderate but significant shortening of TCRB CDR3s in all four CD4+ subsets of Type 1 diabetes patients.

Researchers reported sorting CD4+ naive, central memory, regulatory and stem cell-like memory cells via CD45RO/CCR7/CD25/CD127/CD95/CD27. cDNA synthesis used the whole RNA isolate, giving expressed TCRB sequences. Profiled with immunoSEQ multiplex PCR; TCRdb holds only in-frame clones, not every one. The sample has 350,000 to 450,000 clones; roughly 12% are singletons. As regards this clone: Antigen unknown.

Germline V gene sequence: CDR1 MNHEY, CDR2 SVGAGI. CDR3 length: 14 residues. V dropped 5 bases and J dropped 0; count of bases not matched to a gene: 3. The specimen was naive CD4+ T cells from blood. The TCR originated in a woman under 30 with type 1 diabetes. The J gene is TRBJ1-1, the V gene TRBV6-5; 7 positions agree with TRBD1. In nucleotides, the CDR3 is TGTGCCAGCAGTCAGACAGGGATGAACACTGAAGCTTTCTTT. Amino acid sequence: CASSQTGMNTEAFF.